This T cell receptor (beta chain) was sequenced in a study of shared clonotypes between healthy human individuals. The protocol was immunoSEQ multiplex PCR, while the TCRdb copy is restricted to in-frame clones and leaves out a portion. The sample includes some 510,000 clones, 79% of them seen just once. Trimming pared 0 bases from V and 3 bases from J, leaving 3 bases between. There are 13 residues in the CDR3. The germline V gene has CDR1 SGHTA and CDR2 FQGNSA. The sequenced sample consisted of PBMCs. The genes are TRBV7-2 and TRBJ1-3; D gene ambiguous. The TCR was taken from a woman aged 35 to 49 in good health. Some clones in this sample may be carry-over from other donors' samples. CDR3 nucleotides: TGTGCCAGCAGCTTAGCCAATGGAAACACCATATATTTT. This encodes CASSLANGNTIYF.